The T cell receptor beta chain described here comes from a study of tumor and adjacent non-tumor tissue in lung cancer. The CDR3 is made up of 15 amino acids. A remark on this clonotype: The germline gene is not matched at one end of the junction; a read error may be the cause.

TCRbeta libraries were built with three rounds of nested PCR, modified from ARM-PCR. Using its own MiXCR run on the multiplex PCR reads, TCRdb lists one record per CDR3 protein. The sample holds approximately 120,000 distinct CDR3 sequences; 60% to 70% are singletons and the top ten take around 20%. This sample's RNA came from whole unsorted tissue. This non-tumor lung sample came from over 3 cm beyond the tumor edge. The source is a man aged 55 to 70 with non-small cell lung cancer. Material for sequencing was distant non-tumor lung tissue. The chain employs TRBV12-3 or TRBV12-4 and TRBJ2-3; 7 nucleotides agree with TRBD2. CDR3 DNA: TGTGCCAGCAGTACTAAAGCGGGGTCCACAGATAGGCAGTATTTT. Translated, it gives CASSTKAGSTDRQYF.